This T cell receptor (beta chain) stems from a study of neurological immune-mediated disorders. Synthesis of cDNA was performed by 5'RACE using 10-nucleotide random UMIs. TCRdb passed the 5' RACE reads through MiXCR, listing each CDR3 protein once. The sample has tens of thousands of distinct CDR3 sequences; more than 7.5% are singletons. Time point given: longitudinal time-point 2. PBMCs stored at -80 C, numbering 2 million, were the origin of the unsorted libraries. Findings of the study overall: The greatest TCR clonal expansion occurred in HTLV-1-associated myelopathy and the least in multiple sclerosis, which fell below healthy controls. Because no CDR3 amino acid sequences were shared across subjects by expanded clones, private repertoires were suggested in all groups.

V gave up 5 bases and J gave up 2 bases, with 8 bases separating them. The germline CDR1 and CDR2 sequences are SEHNR and FQNEAQ (reference sequence). The CDR3 extends over 13 amino acids. In this sample, this clonotype turned up many times. What it recognizes is unknown. V and J are TRBV7-9 and TRBJ2-3, with D tentatively TRBD1 (5 bases). The material sequenced was PBMCs. The clonotype was recovered from a man younger than 45 in good health. CDR3: CASSQQDTDTQYF. CDR3 nucleotide sequence: TGTGCCAGCAGCCAACAGGACACAGATACGCAGTATTTT.